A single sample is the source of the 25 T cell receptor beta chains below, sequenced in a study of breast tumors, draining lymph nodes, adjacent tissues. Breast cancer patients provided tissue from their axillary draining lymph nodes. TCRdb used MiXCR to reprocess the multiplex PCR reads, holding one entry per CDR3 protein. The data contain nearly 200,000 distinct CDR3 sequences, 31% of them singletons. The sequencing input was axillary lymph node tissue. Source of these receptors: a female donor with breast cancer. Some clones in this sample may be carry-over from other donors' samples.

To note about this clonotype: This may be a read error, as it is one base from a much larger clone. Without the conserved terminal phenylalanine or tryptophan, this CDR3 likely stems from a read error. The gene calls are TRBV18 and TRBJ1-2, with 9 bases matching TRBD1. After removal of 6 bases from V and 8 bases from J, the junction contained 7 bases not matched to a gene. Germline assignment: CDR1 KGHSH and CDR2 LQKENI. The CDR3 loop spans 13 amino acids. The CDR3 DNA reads TGTGCCAGCTCGGTTGGACAGGGGCAAGGCTACACCCTC. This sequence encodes CASSVGQGQGYTL.

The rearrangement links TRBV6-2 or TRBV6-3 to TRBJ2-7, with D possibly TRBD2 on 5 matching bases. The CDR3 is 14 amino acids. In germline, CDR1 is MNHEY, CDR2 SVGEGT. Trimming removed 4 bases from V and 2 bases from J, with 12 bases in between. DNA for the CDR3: TGTGCCAGCAGTTCCTCTCCGGGGACCTACGAGCAGTACTTC. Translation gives CASSSSPGTYEQYF.

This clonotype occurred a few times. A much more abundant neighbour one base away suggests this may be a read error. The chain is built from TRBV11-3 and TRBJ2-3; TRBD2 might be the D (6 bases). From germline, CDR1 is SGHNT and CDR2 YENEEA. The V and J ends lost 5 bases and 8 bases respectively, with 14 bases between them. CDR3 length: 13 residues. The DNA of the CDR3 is TGTGCCAGCAGCCCTGGAGGGAGAGCTACGCAGTATTTT. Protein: CASSPGGRATQYF.

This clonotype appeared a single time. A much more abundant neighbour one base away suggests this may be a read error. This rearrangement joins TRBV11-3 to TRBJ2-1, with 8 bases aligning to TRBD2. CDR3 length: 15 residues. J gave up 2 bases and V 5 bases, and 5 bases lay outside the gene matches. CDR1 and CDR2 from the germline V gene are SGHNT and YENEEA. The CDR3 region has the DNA TGTGCCAGCAGCACTAACGGGGGGGCCTACAATGAGCAGTTCTTC. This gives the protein CASSTNGGAYNEQFF. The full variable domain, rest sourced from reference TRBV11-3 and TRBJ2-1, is EAGVVQSPRYKIIEKKQPVAFWCNPISGHNTLYWYLQNLGQGPELLIRYENEEAVDDSQLPKDRFSAERLKGVDSTLKIQPAELGDSAVYLCASSTNGGAYNEQFFGPGTRLTVL.

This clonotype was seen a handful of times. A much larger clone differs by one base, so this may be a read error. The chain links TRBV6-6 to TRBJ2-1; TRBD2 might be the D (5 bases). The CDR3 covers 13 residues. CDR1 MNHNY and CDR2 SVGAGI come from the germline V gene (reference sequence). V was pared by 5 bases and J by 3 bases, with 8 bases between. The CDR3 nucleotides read TGTGCCAGCAGTCCCGGGAACTACAATGAGCAGTTCTTC. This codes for CASSPGNYNEQFF.

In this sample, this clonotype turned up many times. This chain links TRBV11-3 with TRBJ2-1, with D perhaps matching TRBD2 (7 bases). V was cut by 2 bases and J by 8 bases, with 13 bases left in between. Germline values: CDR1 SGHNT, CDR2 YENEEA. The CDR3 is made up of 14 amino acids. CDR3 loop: CASSLRGGPYEQFF. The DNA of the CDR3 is TGTGCCAGCAGCTTAAGGGGGGGGCCATATGAGCAGTTCTTC.

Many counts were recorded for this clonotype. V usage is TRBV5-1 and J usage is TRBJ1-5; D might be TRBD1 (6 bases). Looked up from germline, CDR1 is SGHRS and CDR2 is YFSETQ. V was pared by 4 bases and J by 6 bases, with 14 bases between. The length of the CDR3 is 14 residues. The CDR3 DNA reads TGCGCCAGCAGCATACAGGGTCCCCCTCAGCCCCAGCATTTT. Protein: CASSIQGPPQPQHF. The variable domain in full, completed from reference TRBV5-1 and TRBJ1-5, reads KAGVTQTPRYLIKTRGQQVTLSCSPISGHRSVSWYQQTPGQGLQFLFEYFSETQRNKGNFPGRFSGRQFSNSRSEMNVSTLELGDSALYLCASSIQGPPQPQHFGDGTRLSIL.

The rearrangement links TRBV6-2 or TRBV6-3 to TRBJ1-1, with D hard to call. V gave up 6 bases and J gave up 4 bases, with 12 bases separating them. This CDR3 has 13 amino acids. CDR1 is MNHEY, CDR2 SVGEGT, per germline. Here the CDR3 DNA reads TGTGCCAGCAGAGTCCCGTTCCGCACTGAAGCTTTCTTT. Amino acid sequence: CASRVPFRTEAFF.

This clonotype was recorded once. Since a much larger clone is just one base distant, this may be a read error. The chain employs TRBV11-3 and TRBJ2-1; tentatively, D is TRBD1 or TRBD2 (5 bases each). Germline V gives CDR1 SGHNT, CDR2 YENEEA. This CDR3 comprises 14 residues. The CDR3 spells CASSLDLGSREQSF. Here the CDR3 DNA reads TGTGCCAGCAGCTTAGATTTGGGTAGCAGGGAGCAGTCCTTC.

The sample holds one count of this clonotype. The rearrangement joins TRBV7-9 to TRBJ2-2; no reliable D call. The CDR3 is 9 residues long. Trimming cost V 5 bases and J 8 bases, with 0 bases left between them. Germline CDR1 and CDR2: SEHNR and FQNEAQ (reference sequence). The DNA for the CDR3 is TGTGCCAGCAGCGGGGAGCTGTTTTTT. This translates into CASSGELFF. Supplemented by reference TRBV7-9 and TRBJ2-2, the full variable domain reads DTGVSQNPRHKITKRGQNVTFRCDPISEHNRLYWYRQTLGQGPEFLTYFQNEAQLEKSRLLSDRFSAERPKGSFSTLEIQRTEQGDSAMYLCASSGELFFGEGSRLTVL.

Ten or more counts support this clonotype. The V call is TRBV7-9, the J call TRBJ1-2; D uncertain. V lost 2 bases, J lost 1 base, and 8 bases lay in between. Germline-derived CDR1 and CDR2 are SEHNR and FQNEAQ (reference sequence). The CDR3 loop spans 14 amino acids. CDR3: CASSLQADNYGYTF. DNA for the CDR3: TGTGCCAGCAGCTTACAGGCTGATAACTATGGCTACACCTTC.

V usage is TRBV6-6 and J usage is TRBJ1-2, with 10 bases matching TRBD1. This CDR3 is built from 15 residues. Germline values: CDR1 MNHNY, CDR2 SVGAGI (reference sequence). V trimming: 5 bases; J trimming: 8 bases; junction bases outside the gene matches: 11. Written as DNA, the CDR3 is TGTGCCAGCAGTCTGGGACAGGGGACTGTTGACGGCTACACCTTC. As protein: CASSLGQGTVDGYTF.

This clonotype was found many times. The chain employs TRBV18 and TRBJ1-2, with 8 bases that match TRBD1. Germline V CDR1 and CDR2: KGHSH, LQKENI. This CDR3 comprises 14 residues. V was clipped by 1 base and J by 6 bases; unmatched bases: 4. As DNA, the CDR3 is TGTGCCAGCTCACCACTCACAGGGGGAGATGGCTACACCTTC. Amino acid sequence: CASSPLTGGDGYTF.

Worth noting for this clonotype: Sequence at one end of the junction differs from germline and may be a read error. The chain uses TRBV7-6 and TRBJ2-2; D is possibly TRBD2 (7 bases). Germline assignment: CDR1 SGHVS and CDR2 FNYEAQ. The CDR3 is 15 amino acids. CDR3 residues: CASSPGGLNTGELVF. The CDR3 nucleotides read TGTGCCAGCAGCCCCGGGGGGCTTAACACCGGGGAGCTGGTTTTT.

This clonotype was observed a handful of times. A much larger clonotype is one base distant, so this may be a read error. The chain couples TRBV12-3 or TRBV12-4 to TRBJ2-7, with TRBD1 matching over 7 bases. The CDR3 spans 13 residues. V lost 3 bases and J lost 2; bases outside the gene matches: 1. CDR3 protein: CASSFQGAYEQYF. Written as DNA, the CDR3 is TGTGCCAGCAGTTTCCAGGGGGCCTACGAGCAGTACTTC.

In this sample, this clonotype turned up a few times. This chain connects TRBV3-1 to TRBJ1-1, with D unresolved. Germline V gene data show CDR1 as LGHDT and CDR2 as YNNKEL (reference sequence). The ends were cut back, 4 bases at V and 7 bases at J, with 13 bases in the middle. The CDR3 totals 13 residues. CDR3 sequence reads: CASSPSGGFEAFF. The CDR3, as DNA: TGTGCCAGCAGCCCTAGCGGCGGGTTTGAAGCTTTCTTT.

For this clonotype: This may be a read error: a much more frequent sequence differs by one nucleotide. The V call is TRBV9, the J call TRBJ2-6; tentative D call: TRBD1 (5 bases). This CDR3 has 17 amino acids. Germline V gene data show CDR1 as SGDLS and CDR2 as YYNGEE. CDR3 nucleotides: TGTGCCAGCAGCGTAGGGTGGACAACTTCTGGGGCCACCGTCCTGACTTTC. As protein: CASSVGWTTSGATVLTF.

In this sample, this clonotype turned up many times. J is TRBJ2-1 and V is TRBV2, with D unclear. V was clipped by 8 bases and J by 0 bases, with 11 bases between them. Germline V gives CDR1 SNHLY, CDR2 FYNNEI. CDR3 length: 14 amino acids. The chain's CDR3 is CASAQATSYNEQFF. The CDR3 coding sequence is TGTGCCAGCGCCCAAGCCACCTCCTACAATGAGCAGTTCTTC.

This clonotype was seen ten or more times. CDR3 sequence: CSADETNYGYTF. Here the CDR3 DNA reads TGCAGTGCTGATGAAACTAACTATGGCTACACCTTC. The gene calls are TRBV20-1 and TRBJ1-2; no clear D. The CDR3 covers 12 residues. V dropped 5 bases and J dropped 0 bases, with 7 bases sitting between them. In germline, CDR1 is DFQATT, CDR2 SNEGSKA (reference sequence).

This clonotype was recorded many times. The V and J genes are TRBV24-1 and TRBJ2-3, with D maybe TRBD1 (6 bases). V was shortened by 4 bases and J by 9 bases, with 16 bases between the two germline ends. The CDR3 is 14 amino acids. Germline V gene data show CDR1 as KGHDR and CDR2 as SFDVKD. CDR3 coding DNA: TGTGCCACCAGTGACCAAACTCGGACAGCAACGCAGTATTTT. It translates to CATSDQTRTATQYF.

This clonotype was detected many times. CDR3 DNA: TGCAGTGCTAGAGGTGTCGGGGGCCGGAACTCTGGGGCCAACGTCCTGACTTTC. It is translated as CSARGVGGRNSGANVLTF. The chain uses TRBV20-1 and TRBJ2-6; TRBD1 or TRBD2 may be the D gene (6 bases each). Trimming took off 1 base at V and 0 bases at J, with 16 bases between the two ends. Looked up from germline, CDR1 is DFQATT and CDR2 is SNEGSKA (reference sequence). The CDR3 is made up of 18 amino acids.

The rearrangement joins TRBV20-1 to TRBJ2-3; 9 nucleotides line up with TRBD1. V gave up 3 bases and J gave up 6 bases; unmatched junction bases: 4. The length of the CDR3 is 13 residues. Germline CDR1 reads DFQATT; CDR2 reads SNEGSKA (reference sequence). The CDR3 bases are TGCAGTGCTAGCGGGACAGGGCTTGATACGCAGTATTTT. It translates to CSASGTGLDTQYF.

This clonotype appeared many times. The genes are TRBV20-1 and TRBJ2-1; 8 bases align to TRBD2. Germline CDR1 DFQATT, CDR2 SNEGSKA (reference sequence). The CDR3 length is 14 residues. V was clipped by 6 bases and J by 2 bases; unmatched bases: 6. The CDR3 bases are TGCAGTGCCACTCCAGCGGGGGCCTACAATGAGCAGTTCTTC. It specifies CSATPAGAYNEQFF.

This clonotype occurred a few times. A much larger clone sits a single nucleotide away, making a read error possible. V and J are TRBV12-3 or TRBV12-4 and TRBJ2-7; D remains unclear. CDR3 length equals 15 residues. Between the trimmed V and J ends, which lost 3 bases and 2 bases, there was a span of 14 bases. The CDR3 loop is CASSFSSLGTYEQYF. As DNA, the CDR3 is TGTGCCAGCAGTTTCTCCTCGCTAGGCACCTACGAGCAGTACTTC.

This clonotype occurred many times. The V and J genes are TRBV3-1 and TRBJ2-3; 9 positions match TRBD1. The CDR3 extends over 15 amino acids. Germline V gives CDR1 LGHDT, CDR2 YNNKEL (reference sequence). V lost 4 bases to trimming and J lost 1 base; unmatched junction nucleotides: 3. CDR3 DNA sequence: TGTGCCAGCAGCCTTAGGACAGGGGGCACAGATACGCAGTATTTT. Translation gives CASSLRTGGTDTQYF.